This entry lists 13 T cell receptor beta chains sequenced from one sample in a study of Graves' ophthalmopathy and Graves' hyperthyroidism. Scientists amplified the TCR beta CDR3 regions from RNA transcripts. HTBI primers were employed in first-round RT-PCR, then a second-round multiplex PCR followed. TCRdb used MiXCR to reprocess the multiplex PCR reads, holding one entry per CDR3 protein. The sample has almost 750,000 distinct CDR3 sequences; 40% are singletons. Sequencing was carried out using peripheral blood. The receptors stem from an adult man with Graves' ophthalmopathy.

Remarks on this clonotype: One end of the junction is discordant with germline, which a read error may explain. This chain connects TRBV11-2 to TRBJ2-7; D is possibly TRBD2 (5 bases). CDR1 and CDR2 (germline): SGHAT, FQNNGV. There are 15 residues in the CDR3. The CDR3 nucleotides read TGTACCAGCAGCTTAGAGGGATCTGGAGTCTACGAGCAGTACTTC. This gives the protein CTSSLEGSGVYEQYF.

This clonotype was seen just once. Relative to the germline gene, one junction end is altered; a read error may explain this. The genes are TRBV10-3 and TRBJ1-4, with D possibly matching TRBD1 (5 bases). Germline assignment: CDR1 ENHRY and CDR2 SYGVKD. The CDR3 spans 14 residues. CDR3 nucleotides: TGTGCCAGCAGTTACAGGACATCGGATGAAAAACTGTTTTTT. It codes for CASSYRTSDEKLFF.

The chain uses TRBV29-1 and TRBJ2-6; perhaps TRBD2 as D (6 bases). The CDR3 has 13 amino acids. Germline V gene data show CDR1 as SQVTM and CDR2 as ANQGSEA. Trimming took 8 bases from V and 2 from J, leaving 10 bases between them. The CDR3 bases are TGCAGCTTAGGAGGGACTGGGGCCAACGTCCTGACTTTC. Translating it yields CSLGGTGANVLTF.

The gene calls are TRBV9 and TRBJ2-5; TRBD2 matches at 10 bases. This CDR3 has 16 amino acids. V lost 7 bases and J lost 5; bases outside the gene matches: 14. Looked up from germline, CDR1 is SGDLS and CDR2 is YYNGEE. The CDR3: CASSLYMLAGVETQYF. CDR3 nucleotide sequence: TGTGCCAGCTCACTTTACATGCTAGCGGGAGTTGAGACCCAGTACTTC.

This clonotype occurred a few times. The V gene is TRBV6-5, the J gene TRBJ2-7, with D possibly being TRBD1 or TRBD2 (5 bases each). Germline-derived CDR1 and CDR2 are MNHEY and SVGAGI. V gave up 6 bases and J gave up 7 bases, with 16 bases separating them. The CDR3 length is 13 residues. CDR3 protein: CASSPRVGVEQYF. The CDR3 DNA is TGTGCCAGCAGCCCTCGTGTGGGGGTTGAGCAGTACTTC.

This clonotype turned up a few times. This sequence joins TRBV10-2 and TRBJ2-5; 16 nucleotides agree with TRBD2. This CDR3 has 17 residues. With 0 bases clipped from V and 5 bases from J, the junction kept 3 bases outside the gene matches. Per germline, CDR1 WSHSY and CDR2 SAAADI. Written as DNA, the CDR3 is TGCGCCAGCAGTGAGTCGGGACTAGCGGGGGGGCTGGAGACCCAGTACTTC. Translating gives CASSESGLAGGLETQYF.

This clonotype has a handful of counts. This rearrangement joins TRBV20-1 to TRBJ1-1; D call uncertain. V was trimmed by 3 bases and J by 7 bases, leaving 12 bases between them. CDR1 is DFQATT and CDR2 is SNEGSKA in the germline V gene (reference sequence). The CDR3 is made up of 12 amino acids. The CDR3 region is CSASRDTFEAFF. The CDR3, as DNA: TGCAGTGCTAGTAGAGACACCTTTGAAGCTTTCTTT.

The CDR3 DNA follows: TGCGCCAGCAGCCAAGTTCATGTGGAGACCCAGTACTTC. Residues: CASSQVHVETQYF. The gene calls are TRBV4-3 and TRBJ2-5; D is uncertain. CDR3 size: 13 residues. Trimming cost V 1 base and J 5 bases, with 8 bases left between them. Germline assignment: CDR1 LGHNA and CDR2 YSLEER.

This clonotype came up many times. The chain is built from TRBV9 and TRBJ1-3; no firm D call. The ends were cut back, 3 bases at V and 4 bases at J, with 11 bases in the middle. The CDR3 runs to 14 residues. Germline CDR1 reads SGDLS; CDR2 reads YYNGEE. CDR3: CASSARIGGNTIYF. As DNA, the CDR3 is TGTGCCAGCAGCGCGCGAATCGGGGGAAACACCATATATTTT.

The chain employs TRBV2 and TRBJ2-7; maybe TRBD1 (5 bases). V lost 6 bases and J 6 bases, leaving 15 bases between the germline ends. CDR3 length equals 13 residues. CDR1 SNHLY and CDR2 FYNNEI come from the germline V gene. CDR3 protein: CASSFRQTLEQYF. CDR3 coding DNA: TGTGCCAGCAGCTTCCGACAGACCCTCGAGCAGTACTTC.

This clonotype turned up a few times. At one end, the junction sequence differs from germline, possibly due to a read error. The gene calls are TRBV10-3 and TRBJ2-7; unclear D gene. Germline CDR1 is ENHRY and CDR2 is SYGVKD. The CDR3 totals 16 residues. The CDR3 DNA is TGTGCCAGCAGTTACTCGATTTTGGCCCGAGGCTACGAGCAGTACTTC. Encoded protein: CASSYSILARGYEQYF.

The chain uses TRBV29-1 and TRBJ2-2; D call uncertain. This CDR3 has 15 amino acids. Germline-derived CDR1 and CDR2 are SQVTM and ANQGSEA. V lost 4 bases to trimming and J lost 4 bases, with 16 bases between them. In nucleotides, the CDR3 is TGCAGCGTTGCGGCTCCTATCCATGGCACCGGGGAGCTGTTTTTT. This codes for CSVAAPIHGTGELFF.

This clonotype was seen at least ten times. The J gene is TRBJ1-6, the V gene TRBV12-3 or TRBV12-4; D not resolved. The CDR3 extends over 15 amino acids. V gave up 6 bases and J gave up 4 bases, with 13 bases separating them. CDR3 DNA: TGTGCCAGCAGGGTGGACGGGGAGTATAATTCACCCCTCCACTTT. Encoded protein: CASRVDGEYNSPLHF.